This is a list of T cell receptor beta chains from one sample in a study of OX40 agonist ivuxolimab in advanced cancers. Here immunoSEQ multiplex PCR was the method, and the copy in TCRdb shows in-frame clones only, minus some. The sample has 77,000 or so clones, roughly 80% seen once. The source material was CD4+ or CD8+ T cells sorted from blood, sampled in a trial of the OX40 agonist ivuxolimab. These receptors all stem from an adult with an advanced solid tumor such as melanoma, head and neck, liver or kidney cancer. Each CDR3 is given with its conserved first and last residue. A D gene is named only where the DNA matches it firmly. Clone size is shown for a subset of rows, as once, few, many or a class of expanded clone.

>13|TRBJ2-1|TRBV5-3|TRBD2|few
CARSPKGGTSHIF
TGTGCCAGAAGCCCCAAAGGAGGGACTAGCCATATCTTC
>13|TRBJ1-6|TRBV25-1|NA|NA
CASSTHERSPLHF
TGTGCCAGCAGTACCCACGAACGCTCACCCCTCCACTTT
>14|TRBJ1-1|TRBV6-6|TRBD1|once
CASSRTGANTEAFF
TGTGCCAGCAGCCGGACAGGGGCGAACACTGAAGCTTTCTTT
>14|TRBJ1-1|TRBV7-6|NA|NA
CASSLGGGGTEAFF
TGTGCCAGCAGCTTAGGGGGAGGGGGGACTGAAGCTTTCTTT
>14|TRBJ2-5|TRBV5-1|NA|NA
CASSLTGRQETQYF
TGCGCCAGCAGCTTGACTGGGCGCCAAGAGACCCAGTACTTC
>15|TRBJ2-7|TRBV5-4|TRBD2|once
CASSLRGGSSYEQYF
TGTGCCAGCAGCCTCCGGGGGGGTAGCTCCTACGAGCAGTACTTC
>13|TRBJ2-1|TRBV2|NA|NA
CASKEGENNEQFF
TGTGCCAGCAAAGAGGGGGAAAACAATGAGCAGTTCTTC
>14|TRBJ2-2|TRBV6-6|NA|once
CASSYRANTGELFF
TGTGCCAGCAGTTACAGGGCGAACACCGGGGAGCTGTTTTTT
>15|TRBJ1-1|TRBV5-6|NA|NA
CASSLISLQRVEAFF
TGTGCCAGCAGCCTAATAAGTCTACAGAGAGTTGAAGCTTTCTTT
>14|TRBJ1-1|TRBV7-6|NA|NA
CASSLGHGGPEAFF
TGTGCCAGCAGCTTAGGACACGGCGGACCTGAAGCTTTCTTT
>19|TRBJ1-2|TRBV30|NA|few
CAWSLDGWTARALNYGYTF
TGTGCCTGGAGTCTAGACGGGTGGACAGCCAGGGCGTTAAACTATGGCTACACCTTC
>12|TRBJ1-2|TRBV29-1|TRBD1|once
CSVRTGEDGYTF
TGCAGCGTTAGGACAGGGGAGGATGGCTACACCTTC
>13|TRBJ2-5|TRBV9|NA|once
CASSAVFGETQYF
TGTGCCAGCAGCGCAGTTTTTGGCGAGACCCAGTACTTC
>14|TRBJ2-7|TRBV9|NA|NA
CASNAGTSSYEQYF
TGTGCCAGCAACGCGGGAACCAGCTCCTACGAGCAGTACTTC
>13|TRBJ1-1|TRBV27|NA|NA
CASRLGGQMRTFF
TGTGCCAGCAGGTTGGGTGGCCAGATGAGGACTTTCTTT
>15|TRBJ2-1|TRBV18|NA|few
CASSPLQISYNEQFF
TGTGCCAGCTCACCATTACAGATTTCCTACAATGAGCAGTTCTTC
>14|TRBJ1-2|TRBV7-2|NA|few
CASSPLGANYGYTF
TGTGCCAGCAGCCCGCTCGGAGCTAACTATGGCTACACCTTC
>14|TRBJ2-3|TRBV9|NA|once
CASSVGSIVDTQYF
TGTGCCAGCAGCGTAGGTTCGATAGTAGATACGCAGTATTTT
>14|TRBJ1-1|TRBV6-6|NA|once
CASSQLDMNTEAFF
TGTGCCAGCAGTCAATTGGACATGAACACTGAAGCTTTCTTT
>13|TRBJ1-6|TRBV11-2|TRBD1|NA
CASSPDRDSPLHF
TGTGCCAGCAGCCCTGACAGGGACTCACCCCTCCACTTT
>19|TRBJ1-2|TRBV7-6|TRBD1|NA
CASSLAREGGGQGYYGYTF
TGTGCCAGCAGCTTAGCGAGGGAGGGGGGTGGACAGGGGTACTATGGCTACACCTTC
>15|TRBJ2-5|TRBV5-1|NA|NA
CASSLSGQLQETQYF
TGCGCCAGCAGCTTGAGTGGACAGCTACAAGAGACCCAGTACTTC
>16|TRBJ2-5|TRBV6-1|NA|NA
CASSESRGRVVETQYF
TGTGCCAGCAGTGAATCTCGCGGCAGGGTTGTGGAGACCCAGTACTTC
>16|TRBJ2-1|TRBV4-2|TRBD2|NA
CASSPSTSGRMHEQFF
TGTGCCAGCAGCCCATCGACTAGCGGGAGAATGCATGAGCAGTTCTTC
>15|TRBJ2-3|TRBV5-1|TRBD1|NA
CASSLVETGGDTQYF
TGCGCCAGCAGCTTGGTCGAGACAGGGGGAGATACGCAGTATTTT
>13|TRBJ2-7|TRBV27|NA|NA
CASRPVGSYEQYF
TGTGCCAGCCGGCCGGTAGGGTCCTACGAGCAGTACTTC
>15|TRBJ2-5|TRBV4-2|NA|NA
CASSQDKGRQETQYF
TGTGCCAGCAGCCAAGATAAAGGACGTCAAGAGACCCAGTACTTC
>14|TRBJ1-4|TRBV5-8|NA|once
CASSLGTVNEKLFF
TGTGCCAGCAGCTTGGGGACAGTTAATGAAAAACTGTTTTTT
>14|TRBJ1-5|TRBV28|TRBD1|NA
CASRPTGGNQPQHF
TGTGCCAGCAGACCGACAGGGGGCAATCAGCCCCAGCATTTT
>15|TRBJ1-2|TRBV4-1|NA|NA
CASSQVLAGQYGYTF
TGCGCCAGCAGCCAAGTCTTGGCCGGACAGTATGGCTACACCTTC
>14|TRBJ2-5|TRBV7-2|TRBD2|NA
CASSLGTMRETQYF
TGTGCCAGCAGCCTCGGGACTATGAGAGAGACCCAGTACTTC
>15|TRBJ2-2|TRBV6-5|NA|NA
CASSYSGQSTGELFF
TGTGCCAGCAGTTACTCCGGGCAGAGCACCGGGGAGCTGTTTTTT